Sequencing of this T cell receptor beta chain was carried out in a study of early T cells in non-severe SARS-CoV-2 infection. Study as a whole: Sequenced material consisted of bulk RNA (from unsorted whole blood), and chains were unpaired.

Study-wide points: Private and CD4 specificities were missed by VDJdb matching, which favored anti-spike CD8 responses.

The V gene's germline CDR1 is LGHDT and CDR2 YNNKEL (reference sequence). The CDR3 spans 15 residues. V dropped 0 bases and J dropped 8; count of bases not matched to a gene: 9. Individual cDNA molecules carried attached unique molecular identifiers. Via MiXCR, TCRdb re-called the 5' RACE reads, giving one row per CDR3 protein. Of roughly 55,000 distinct CDR3 sequences in the sample, roughly 6.8% are singletons; the top ten hold 3% to 4.5%. With respect to this clonotype: Its antigen is as yet unknown.

This receptor was identified in an adult who was a healthcare worker with PCR-confirmed SARS-CoV-2 infection or an uninfected control (not recorded which). Sequences were obtained from whole blood. The chain combines TRBV3-1 with TRBJ1-1; 7 nucleotides align to TRBD1. The DNA of the CDR3 is TGTGCCAGCAGCCAAGATAGGGACAGAATCAGCGAAGCTTTCTTT. This encodes CASSQDRDRISEAFF.